These 5 T cell receptor beta chains share one sample of origin, sequenced in a study of T-cell memory formation after mild COVID-19. MiXCR, run by TCRdb on the 5' RACE reads, gives a single entry per CDR3 protein. The sample has under 250,000 distinct CDR3 sequences; about 9.2% are singletons. The specimen was PBMCs or a T cell subset sorted from them (not recorded which). These receptors were collected from a man younger than 35 who had mild COVID-19 (a few samples of this study predate the infection). Cell type and time point are not known.

V gene TRBV14 combines with J gene TRBJ2-5, with TRBD1 identical over 9 bases. CDR1 and CDR2 from the germline V gene are SGHDN and FVKESK. The CDR3 runs 13 residues. V dropped 4 bases and J dropped 4; count of bases not matched to a gene: 1. This chain's CDR3 is CASSRDRVETQYF. CDR3 coding DNA: TGTGCCAGCAGCCGGGACAGGGTAGAGACCCAGTACTTC.

The rearrangement joins TRBV9 to TRBJ2-3, with 11 bases lining up with TRBD2. The CDR3 runs 15 residues. Trimming took 3 bases from V and 3 from J; bases not matched to a gene: 3. Germline V gives CDR1 SGDLS, CDR2 YYNGEE. The chain's CDR3 is CASSARLAGTDTQYF. CDR3 nucleotides: TGTGCCAGCAGCGCCAGACTAGCGGGAACAGATACGCAGTATTTT.

The chain carries TRBV10-3 and TRBJ1-5; 9 bases are shared with TRBD1. From germline, CDR1 is ENHRY and CDR2 SYGVKD. This CDR3 has 12 amino acids. With 8 bases clipped from V and 5 bases from J, the junction kept 1 base outside the gene matches. The CDR3 reads CAIGDRDQPQHF. The CDR3 nucleotides read TGTGCCATCGGGGACAGGGATCAGCCCCAGCATTTT.

The chain combines TRBV30 with TRBJ1-1; no firm D call. CDR3 size: 13 residues. Trimming stripped 1 base from V and 0 bases from J, with 6 bases between. Looked up from germline, CDR1 is GTSNPN and CDR2 is SVGIG (reference sequence). The CDR3 here is CAWSAQLNTEAFF. DNA of the CDR3: TGTGCCTGGAGTGCTCAATTGAACACTGAAGCTTTCTTT. The whole variable domain, remainder taken from reference TRBV30 and TRBJ1-1, is SQTIHQWPATLVQPVGSPLSLECTVEGTSNPNLYWYRQAAGRGLQLLFYSVGIGQISSEVPQNLSASRPQDRQFILSSKKLLLSDSGFYLCAWSAQLNTEAFFGQGTRLTVV.

Of note for this clonotype: This may come from a read error, since a much larger clone is one base off. This chain links TRBV7-2 with TRBJ1-2; perhaps TRBD1 as D (5 bases). Germline V gene data show CDR1 as SGHTA and CDR2 as FQGNSA. CDR3 length equals 15 residues. The CDR3 here is CDSRERGTFIGGYTF. CDR3 DNA sequence: TGTGACAGCCGCGAGCGGGGGACCTTCATCGGTGGCTACACCTTC.